This is a list of T cell receptor beta chains from one sample in a study of T cells in localized non-small cell lung cancer. The assay was immunoSEQ multiplex PCR, and TCRdb's table has in-frame clones only and misses some. The data hold 39,000 or so clones, with 83% observed a single time. The specimen was PBMCs, collected before any cancer treatment. These receptors were taken from a man aged 35 to 69 with stage II lung adenocarcinoma. Both conserved end residues are part of each CDR3. A D gene is named only where the DNA matches it firmly. Clone size is not always given. Where it is, it says once, few, many or a class for expanded clones.

TGTGCCAGCAGCTTAGGATCAGCGGGCAGTGGGAACACTGAAGCTTTCTTT	CASSLGSAGSGNTEAFF	TRBJ1-1	.	17	once	TRBV7-9
TGTGCCAGCAGTTCCCGGCTAGAGTCTGGCTACACCTTC	CASSSRLESGYTF	TRBJ1-2	.	13	.	TRBV27
TGTGCCAGCAGCCTGGCGGGAAATACGCAGTATTTT	CASSLAGNTQYF	TRBJ2-3	.	12	once	TRBV7-9
TGTGCCAGCAGCTTACAGCCCAGGGGTTGGCAAGAGACCCAGTACTTC	CASSLQPRGWQETQYF	TRBJ2-5	.	16	once	TRBV11-2
TGCAGCGCCGAAGGACAGGGGGGCTACGAGCAGTACTTC	CSAEGQGGYEQYF	TRBJ2-7	TRBD1	13	.	TRBV29-1
TGTGCCTGGACCTCGGGACAGAACTATGGCTACACCTTC	CAWTSGQNYGYTF	TRBJ1-2	TRBD1	13	few	TRBV30
TGTGCCAGTAGGAAGCTCGCAGGGGGCTTCGGTGAAAAACTGTTTTTT	CASRKLAGGFGEKLFF	TRBJ1-4	TRBD1	16	medium-sized	TRBV19
TGTGCCAGCAGCCTTTTAGGGTCTTCTGATACGCAGTATTTT	CASSLLGSSDTQYF	TRBJ2-3	.	14	.	TRBV5-6
TGTGCCACCAGCAGAGGAGGGACAGGGGGCTGGGGCAATCAGCCCCAGCATTTT	CATSRGGTGGWGNQPQHF	TRBJ1-5	TRBD1	18	.	TRBV15
TGTGCCAGCGGCTGGTCGGGAGCCAATTCACCCCTCCACTTT	CASGWSGANSPLHF	TRBJ1-6	.	14	.	TRBV2
TGCAGTGCTAGCCTGGAGACCCAGTACTTC	CSASLETQYF	TRBJ2-5	.	10	.	TRBV20-1
TGTGCCAGCAGTGATCCCCGGGGGGCCGGGGAGACCCAGTACTTC	CASSDPRGAGETQYF	TRBJ2-5	.	15	few	TRBV25-1
TGTGCCAGCAGCCCTGGACGGGCCACCGGGGAGCTGTTTTTT	CASSPGRATGELFF	TRBJ2-2	.	14	few	TRBV7-2
TGTGCCAGCAGCTCAACGTCTGCCTCCGGGGAGCTGTTTTTT	CASSSTSASGELFF	TRBJ2-2	.	14	.	TRBV7-8
TGTGCCAGCAGTCCGGGGACTAGCGGAAACTACGAGCAGTACTTC	CASSPGTSGNYEQYF	TRBJ2-7	TRBD2	15	.	TRBV6-1
TGTGCCAGCAGCTTAGGGTTTCGGGGCCCTAGCTCCTACGAGCAGTACTTC	CASSLGFRGPSSYEQYF	TRBJ2-7	.	17	.	TRBV11-2
TGTGCCACCCAAAGGAACATCGGAAACACCATATATTTT	CATQRNIGNTIYF	TRBJ1-3	.	13	.	TRBV2
TGTGCCAGCAGTGATTCCTTTCTAGGGGCGTTGAACACTGAAGCTTTCTTT	CASSDSFLGALNTEAFF	TRBJ1-1	.	17	.	TRBV25-1
TGTGCCAGCAGCTACTATTCGACAGGGGGCGCAGAGACCCAGTACTTC	CASSYYSTGGAETQYF	TRBJ2-5	TRBD1	16	.	TRBV5-4
TGTGCCAGCAGCGTAGGCAGCGTTGCGTCTGGCGAGCAGTACTTC	CASSVGSVASGEQYF	TRBJ2-7	.	15	once	TRBV9
TGCGCCAGCAGCCTCTACAGGGGGCTGGGCGGGGAGCTGTTTTTT	CASSLYRGLGGELFF	TRBJ2-2	TRBD1	15	.	TRBV4-3
TGTGCCAGCAGTTTAGGGGTCAGGGGCCCATCCTACGAGCAGTACTTC	CASSLGVRGPSYEQYF	TRBJ2-7	.	16	.	TRBV28
TGTGCCAGCAGCCCTGGACAGCTGAACACTGAAGCTTTCTTT	CASSPGQLNTEAFF	TRBJ1-1	.	14	.	TRBV6-1
TGCAGCGTTGGACAGGGTCCCTCCTCCTACAATGAGCAGTTCTTC	CSVGQGPSSYNEQFF	TRBJ2-1	TRBD1	15	.	TRBV29-1
TGTGCCAGCGGAGGACCCTATGAGCAGTTCTTC	CASGGPYEQFF	TRBJ2-1	.	11	.	TRBV6-5
TGTGCCAGCAATCCGGACAAGCCTACTAATGAAAAACTGTTTTTT	CASNPDKPTNEKLFF	TRBJ1-4	.	15	.	TRBV6-5
TGTGCCAGCTCTACTCCGCGGATCTCTTACGAGCAGTACTTC	CASSTPRISYEQYF	TRBJ2-7	.	14	.	TRBV7-2
TGCGCCAGCAGCCAAACAACAGGCTACGAGCAGTACTTC	CASSQTTGYEQYF	TRBJ2-7	.	13	few	TRBV4-1
TGTGCCAGCAGCTTAGAAGGTTTTTCTAATGAAAAACTGTTTTTT	CASSLEGFSNEKLFF	TRBJ1-4	.	15	.	TRBV7-2
TGCGCCAGCAGCTTAGAAGAGACCCAGTACTTC	CASSLEETQYF	TRBJ2-5	.	11	.	TRBV5-1
TGTGCCAGCAGCCGCTCCGGACAACTATACAATGAGCAGTTCTTC	CASSRSGQLYNEQFF	TRBJ2-1	.	15	.	TRBV7-2
TGTGCCAGCAGTTCAAGTCGGCAGGGTAGGGAGACCCAGTACTTC	CASSSSRQGRETQYF	TRBJ2-5	.	15	.	TRBV28
TGTGCCAGCAGCCCCGGGACTAGCGCAGATACGCAGTATTTT	CASSPGTSADTQYF	TRBJ2-3	TRBD2	14	.	TRBV4-2
TGTGCCAGCAGCTTGAGGCATGATTCCTACGAGCAGTACTTC	CASSLRHDSYEQYF	TRBJ2-7	.	14	.	TRBV11-2
TGTGCCAGCAGCAGCCCGGGAATCGGGTACGAGCAGTACTTC	CASSSPGIGYEQYF	TRBJ2-7	.	14	.	TRBV11-2
TGTGCCAGCAGCCCACTAGCGGGAGGCTCCTACAATGAGCAGTTCTTC	CASSPLAGGSYNEQFF	TRBJ2-1	TRBD2	16	.	TRBV28
TGTGCCAGCAGTTTTGGGGGGGGTTTGGACACTGAAGCTTTCTTT	CASSFGGGLDTEAFF	TRBJ1-1	.	15	once	TRBV6-6
TGTGCCAGCAGCGGTTTAAGTGTACAAAGTCGGGCCAACGTCCTGACTTTC	CASSGLSVQSRANVLTF	TRBJ2-6	.	17	.	TRBV12-1
TGTGCCAGCAGTTACGGAGGTAGCGAGCAGTACTTC	CASSYGGSEQYF	TRBJ2-7	.	12	.	TRBV6-5
TGTGCCAGCAACCTCGGGACAGGGGGAACGAGTCCTCATCGGTACAATGAGCAGTTCTTC	CASNLGTGGTSPHRYNEQFF	TRBJ2-1	TRBD1	20	.	TRBV2
TGTGCCAGCAGCTTAGCGGGACAGGGAGATCAGCCCCAGCATTTT	CASSLAGQGDQPQHF	TRBJ1-5	TRBD1	15	.	TRBV7-9
TGTGCCAGCAGTGAAGTGTTAGATACGCAGTATTTT	CASSEVLDTQYF	TRBJ2-3	.	12	.	TRBV2
TGTGCCAGCAGTTTCGTGGGGGCCTCCGGCGGCTCACCCCTCCACTTT	CASSFVGASGGSPLHF	TRBJ1-6	.	16	.	TRBV7-2
TGTGCCAGCACCCGCGTGGGACTCAACTATGGCTACACCTTC	CASTRVGLNYGYTF	TRBJ1-2	.	14	.	TRBV28
TGTGCCAGCAGCTTGGCAGAAGGAGGGTGGGAGACCCAGTACTTC	CASSLAEGGWETQYF	TRBJ2-5	.	15	.	TRBV5-4
TGTGCCAGCAGCCAGCTGACAGGGGCCGGAAACACCATATATTTT	CASSQLTGAGNTIYF	TRBJ1-3	TRBD1	15	.	TRBV13
TGTGCCAGCAGTGAAGGAAGTTTACAGGGGGCACGAGAGCAGTACTTC	CASSEGSLQGAREQYF	TRBJ2-7	TRBD1	16	.	TRBV6-1
TGTGCCAGCAGCTTAGAGGGCCGGTCTAAGGGAAACACCATATATTTT	CASSLEGRSKGNTIYF	TRBJ1-3	.	16	.	TRBV7-2
TGTGCCAGTAGTACCCGGACAGGGGGCCTCGGCAATCAGCCCCAGCATTTT	CASSTRTGGLGNQPQHF	TRBJ1-5	TRBD1	17	.	TRBV19
TGTGCCAGCAGCGCTCCCGGGATAGCGGGAGTGAATGAGCAGTTCTTC	CASSAPGIAGVNEQFF	TRBJ2-1	TRBD2	16	.	TRBV9
TGCGCCAGCAGCTTAGGACAGTCCCAAGAGACCCAGTACTTC	CASSLGQSQETQYF	TRBJ2-5	.	14	.	TRBV5-1
TGCGCCAGCAGCTTGGCGGGGGTCGGGGGGGGACAAGATGAGCAGTTCTTC	CASSLAGVGGGQDEQFF	TRBJ2-1	TRBD2	17	.	TRBV5-1
TGTGCCAGCCTCGGGACTAGCGCCTACAATGAGCAGTTCTTC	CASLGTSAYNEQFF	TRBJ2-1	TRBD2	14	.	TRBV28